The subject of this entry is one T cell receptor beta chain. The antigen remains undetermined. The source of the sample is a study of response to subunit inactivated influenza vaccine. Points from the study as a whole: Authors suggested seasonal influenza vaccinations each recruit few new T cells.

Germline V gives CDR1 DFQATT, CDR2 SNEGSKA (reference sequence). Trimming removed 5 bases from V and 4 bases from J, with 9 bases in between. This CDR3 has 12 amino acids. TCRdb redid the calling of the RT-PCR reads with MiXCR, one entry per CDR3 protein. Of approximately 570,000 distinct CDR3 sequences in the sample, around 8% were seen once. The TCR was taken from a man aged 50 to 75 who received an inactivated influenza vaccine. The genes are TRBV20-1 and TRBJ2-4; D is unclear. This specimen consisted of PBMCs from blood, obtained roughly 24 months after vaccination. CDR3 sequence: CSALRLKNIQYF. As DNA, the CDR3 is TGCAGTGCTCTGCGACTGAAAAACATTCAGTACTTC.